Below are 10 T cell receptor beta chains sequenced from a single sample in a study of T-cell reconstitution after alpha-beta-depleted transplantation in children (dated by TCRdb to 2016 to 2017). The treatment or condition label of this sample denotes: allogeneic hematopoietic cell transplantation with graft depleted of TCRalphabeta T cells and CD19 B cells. Libraries were prepared through PCR. The sequencing machine was an Illumina HiSeq 2500. TCR libraries were prepared with molecular barcoding, using unique molecular identifiers to normalize TCRbeta repertoire quantification. The public reads were reanalyzed by TCRdb: fastp trimming at Q25, MiXCR alignment, in-frame beta chains only. Every CDR3 protein is listed once, alongside the most common genes and DNA of its rows. This sample holds about 400,000 distinct CDR3 sequences; about 17% were observed only once. The ten largest clones add up to 29% of the sample.

Material: PBMCs, mostly from graft donor cells, obtained 360 days after TCRalphabeta/CD19-depleted stem cell transplant. All receptors derive from a boy younger than two who had a stem cell transplant for Wiskott-Aldrich syndrome, so the T cells may come from the graft donor.

This clonotype has more than one count but fewer than ten. The chain links TRBV15 to TRBJ2-7; D gene ambiguous. V was cut by 1 base and J by 2 bases, with 6 bases left in between. Germline loops: CDR1 LNHNV, CDR2 YYDKDF (reference sequence). The CDR3 has 13 amino acids. CDR3 in amino acids: CATSRGLTYEQYF. The DNA for the CDR3 is TGTGCCACCAGCAGAGGCCTGACCTACGAGCAGTACTTC. The full variable domain, its missing parts supplied by reference TRBV15 and TRBJ2-7, is DAMVIQNPRYQVTQFGKPVTLSCSQTLNHNVMYWYQQKSSQAPKLLFHYYDKDFNNEADTPDNFQSRRPNTSFCFLDIRSPGLGDTAMYLCATSRGLTYEQYFGPGTRLTVT.

In its sample, this clonotype was seen a few times. The J gene is TRBJ1-1, the V gene TRBV11-2; D unresolved. Germline CDR1 is SGHAT and CDR2 is FQNNGV. V lost 2 bases to trimming and J lost 1 base, with 20 bases between them. The CDR3 has 18 residues. The CDR3 spells CASSLSRPNGLRNTEAFF. The DNA for the CDR3 is TGTGCCAGCAGCTTAAGTCGGCCTAATGGCCTTAGGAACACTGAAGCTTTCTTT.

This clonotype has more than one count but fewer than ten. The chain couples TRBV7-9 to TRBJ2-1; TRBD1 matches at 7 bases. The CDR3 sequence is 14 residues long. Germline V gene data show CDR1 as SEHNR and CDR2 as FQNEAQ (reference sequence). Trimming at V came to 6 bases and at J to 6 bases, leaving 8 bases not matched to a gene. The CDR3 here is CASSLTGMGNEQFF. The CDR3 DNA reads TGTGCCAGCAGTTTGACAGGGATGGGCAATGAGCAGTTCTTC.

This clonotype was counted a few times. The chain uses TRBV11-2 and TRBJ2-7, with a weak D call TRBD2 (7 bases). CDR3 length: 15 amino acids. Trimming cost V 1 base and J 3 bases, with 13 bases left between them. The V gene's germline CDR1 is SGHAT and CDR2 FQNNGV. CDR3 bases: TGTGCCAGCAGCTTAGTGAGGGGGGGCTTCTACGAGCAGTACTTC. Protein: CASSLVRGGFYEQYF.

This chain links TRBV24-1 with TRBJ2-5; the match to TRBD1 covers 10 bases. The J segment lost 2 bases and the V segment lost 9 bases, leaving 5 bases of the junction unmatched. CDR1 and CDR2 (germline): KGHDR, SFDVKD. The length of the CDR3 is 14 residues. CDR3 in amino acids: CATGTGEGQETQYF. The CDR3 DNA follows: TGTGCCACCGGGACAGGGGAAGGACAAGAGACCCAGTACTTC.

The chain combines TRBV27 with TRBJ2-2; D not resolved. The ends were cut back, 1 base at V and 3 bases at J, with 6 bases in the middle. Germline assignment: CDR1 MNHEY and CDR2 SMNVEV (reference sequence). There are 14 residues in the CDR3. The chain's CDR3 is CASSLFGYTGELFF. The CDR3 nucleotides read TGTGCCAGCAGTTTATTCGGCTACACCGGGGAGCTGTTTTTT.

DNA for the CDR3: TGTGCCAGCAGCTTGCCCCTTGGACAGGGAAGGTACAATGAGCAGTTCTTC. It translates to CASSLPLGQGRYNEQFF. The V and J genes are TRBV5-5 and TRBJ2-1, with 8 bases fitting TRBD1. The CDR3 covers 17 residues. The V and J ends lost 1 base and 4 bases, in that order; junction bases with no gene match: 10. CDR1 SGHKS and CDR2 YYEKEE come from the germline V gene (reference sequence).

The chain uses TRBV18 and TRBJ2-7, with D possibly being TRBD2 (7 bases). V lost 3 bases to trimming and J lost 5 bases, with 14 bases between them. The CDR3 contains 14 residues. Germline assignment: CDR1 KGHSH and CDR2 LQKENI. The CDR3: CASSPKQGGDEQYF. The CDR3 DNA follows: TGTGCCAGCTCACCGAAACAGGGAGGGGACGAGCAGTACTTC.

The chain uses TRBV5-1 and TRBJ2-2; D may be TRBD1 (6 bases). Germline V gene sequence: CDR1 SGHRS, CDR2 YFSETQ. This CDR3 has 14 amino acids. The V end was cut by 6 bases, the J end by 6 bases, with 15 bases between. In DNA form, the CDR3 reads TGCGCCAGCAAGAATCCAGGGGATGCCGGGGAGCTGTTTTTT. Protein sequence: CASKNPGDAGELFF.

This clonotype was seen more than once but under ten times. The chain carries TRBV24-1 and TRBJ2-5; D not certain. The CDR3 totals 13 residues. The germline gives CDR1 KGHDR, CDR2 SFDVKD. Trimming shortened V by 4 bases and J by 2 bases, and 7 bases separated the two germline ends. The CDR3, as DNA: TGTGCCACCAGTGAATCTCCTCAAGAGACCCAGTACTTC. Residues: CATSESPQETQYF.